A selection of T cell receptor beta chains follows, all from one sample in a study of blood T cell repertoires in COVID-19. Measured with immunoSEQ multiplex PCR; TCRdb has only the in-frame clones, and not every one. The sample lists approximately 230,000 clones, approximately 90% occurring once. Specimen: peripheral blood. These receptors originate from a man younger than 35 with active or convalescent COVID-19. The conserved cysteine and the conserved F or W are not part of the CDR3 here.

cdr3_aa v_call
ASSFSRPSSTNEKLF TRBV5-1
ASSRSVPEKLF TRBV19
ASSVGGTNYGYT TRBV9
ASSTPTILSYNEQF TRBV19
SVEGPGGYGYT TRBV29-1
ASTPGQGIGYT TRBV10-2
ASSVELTGAYNEQF TRBV9
ASSPTGANQPQH TRBV11-2
ASSVLTGKNEKLF TRBV25-1
ASSLAGTSGYEQY TRBV27
ASSISRGVGYNEQF TRBV19
ASSVGTPYNEQF TRBV9
ASSTRQGPSTDTQY TRBV13
ASSLSSRGGGADTQY TRBV3-1/TRBV3-2
ASSPDRGYGYT TRBV6-5
ASSTEGVQRGGRQF TRBV5-1
ASRIRGQGFANTGELF TRBV27
ASSSIRGSSGNTIY TRBV28
ATSRLGMVRGVTEAF TRBV15
ATSPVAGDSPLH TRBV15
ASSLETSMEQF TRBV6-4
ASSALSGNQPQH TRBV9
ASSWGLGDNEQF TRBV11-3
ASSIGNREGYEQY TRBV19
ASNTGGSNEKLF TRBV28
ASSQETRAPYEQY TRBV4-2
ASSLSRAGGGYGYT TRBV7-2
ASSQRLAGGQETQY TRBV3-1/TRBV3-2
ASSPKSDTEAF TRBV18
ASPPGIQETQY TRBV12-5
SVEPSGITSSYNEQF TRBV29-1
ASSYEATGGETQY TRBV6-2/TRBV6-3
ASSFSGSGYT TRBV12-3/TRBV12-4
ASSPPGGNEQF TRBV9
ASSPSVGGYNEQF TRBV7-9
ASGTAYGYT TRBV10-2
ASTGHPGHEQF TRBV2
ASSQGLQGANYGYT TRBV4-3
ASSPKTDNSPLH TRBV5-4
ASRPSTGMNYGYT TRBV5-4
SVVGVPTGGYGYT TRBV29-1
ASSLLGRGRLGGYT TRBV7-2
ASSPSVGQGTGELF TRBV4-3
ASSLSDGKQY TRBV11-1
ASSPRTGDGNQPQH TRBV5-6
ASSLVAGGPHNEQF TRBV11-2
ASSPPPRTSGGNEQF TRBV7-8
ASSVPRDSVGELF TRBV9
ASSLRGGASYNEQF TRBV27
ASSLAGTMGYT TRBV5-1
ASSTLTAAHNSPLH TRBV14
ASSVVSGQSNEQF TRBV9
ASSIDAASGGVYEQY TRBV19
ASSTNRASYEQY TRBV7-2
ASSAGQGEGYGYT TRBV9